This passage covers 23 T cell receptor beta chains from one sample sequenced in a study of OX40 agonist ivuxolimab in advanced cancers. Here immunoSEQ multiplex PCR was the method, and the copy in TCRdb shows in-frame clones only, minus some. The sample shows over 55,000 clones, about 81% of them seen only once. The material was CD4+ or CD8+ T cells sorted from blood, obtained in a trial of the OX40 agonist ivuxolimab. These receptors were collected from an adult with an advanced solid tumor such as melanoma, head and neck, liver or kidney cancer.

The chain uses TRBV5-1 and TRBJ1-5; D might be TRBD1 (6 bases). Trimming left V 0 bases short and J 3 bases short, with 13 bases between. There are 16 residues in the CDR3. Germline V gene data show CDR1 as SGHRS and CDR2 as YFSETQ. CDR3 sequence (DNA): TGCGCCAGCAGCTTGGAGGGCAGGGGTGTCAATCAGCCCCAGCATTTT. Its protein product is CASSLEGRGVNQPQHF. Filled out from reference TRBV5-1 and TRBJ1-5, the complete variable domain reads KAGVTQTPRYLIKTRGQQVTLSCSPISGHRSVSWYQQTPGQGLQFLFEYFSETQRNKGNFPGRFSGRQFSNSRSEMNVSTLELGDSALYLCASSLEGRGVNQPQHFGDGTRLSIL.

J is TRBJ1-4 and V is TRBV19; no firm D call. The CDR3 sequence is 15 residues long. Looked up from germline, CDR1 is LNHDA and CDR2 is SQIVND (reference sequence). V was cut by 2 bases and J by 4 bases, with 11 bases left in between. The CDR3 is CASSIFGRLNEKLFF. In nucleotides, the CDR3 is TGTGCCAGTAGTATATTCGGGCGGCTTAATGAAAAACTGTTTTTT.

The J gene is TRBJ2-5, the V gene TRBV10-3; 8 positions match TRBD2. The CDR3 totals 15 residues. Germline CDR1 reads ENHRY; CDR2 reads SYGVKD. V gave up 2 bases and J gave up 5 bases; unmatched junction bases: 7. The CDR3 loop is CAISEGAGDLETQYF. In nucleotides, the CDR3 is TGTGCCATCAGTGAGGGAGCGGGGGACTTGGAGACCCAGTACTTC.

To note about this clone: The same CDR3 can be traced to other DNA sequences in this sample. The gene calls are TRBV19 and TRBJ1-2; a weak D match, TRBD1 (5 bases). V was pared by 4 bases and J by 2 bases, with 8 bases between. The germline V gene encodes CDR1 LNHDA and CDR2 SQIVND (reference sequence). CDR3 size: 13 residues. The CDR3: CASSKQGNYGYTF. CDR3 in DNA: TGTGCCAGTAGTAAGCAGGGAAACTATGGCTACACCTTC.

The chain joins TRBV5-5 to TRBJ1-4; TRBD1 agrees at 11 bases. The junction had 4 bases not matched to a gene; V was cut back by 4 bases and J by 8 bases. Germline CDR1 is SGHKS and CDR2 is YYEKEE (reference sequence). This CDR3 has 14 residues. The CDR3 DNA reads as TGTGCCAGCAGCAGGGGACAGGGGGACGAAAAACTGTTTTTT. Its translation is CASSRGQGDEKLFF.

The CDR3 protein is CASRPAGVVYNEQFF. CDR3 nucleotide sequence: TGTGCCAGCAGGCCGGCCGGGGTCGTCTACAATGAGCAGTTCTTC. The V gene is TRBV7-2, the J gene TRBJ2-1; a possible D gene is TRBD2 (5 bases). Deletions cut 6 bases from V and 3 bases from J, with 15 bases between. The CDR3 loop spans 15 amino acids. From germline, CDR1 is SGHTA and CDR2 FQGNSA. The full variable domain, in which reference TRBV7-2 and TRBJ2-1 provide the parts outside the CDR3, is GAGVSQSPSNKVTEKGKDVELRCDPISGHTALYWYRQSLGQGLEFLIYFQGNSAPDKSGLPSDRFSAERTGGSVSTLTIQRTQQEDSAVYLCASRPAGVVYNEQFFGPGTRLTVL.

Only a few counts were recorded for this clone. This sequence joins TRBV30 and TRBJ2-2; 7 nucleotides agree with TRBD2. CDR1 GTSNPN and CDR2 SVGIG come from the germline V gene (reference sequence). The CDR3 sequence is 13 residues long. The ends lost 4 bases at V and 6 bases at J; junction bases unmatched: 5. CDR3 protein: CAWTPSGAGELFF. The CDR3 DNA follows: TGTGCCTGGACGCCTAGCGGAGCCGGGGAGCTGTTTTTT.

This clone is categorized as medium-sized. V usage is TRBV29-1 and J usage is TRBJ1-2; maybe TRBD1 (6 bases). Trimming took off 4 bases at V and 4 bases at J, with 13 bases between the two ends. CDR1 is SQVTM and CDR2 is ANQGSEA in the germline V gene. The CDR3 length is 13 residues. The CDR3 nucleotides are TGCAGCGTTGGGGGGGGCCAATCCTATGGCTACACCTTC. Its translation is CSVGGGQSYGYTF.

V and J are TRBV2 and TRBJ1-1; D gene uncertain. Germline V lookup: CDR1 SNHLY, CDR2 FYNNEI. The V end was cut by 5 bases, the J end by 1 base, with 8 bases between. The CDR3 contains 13 residues. CDR3 amino acids: CASSLRENTEAFF. CDR3 nucleotide sequence: TGTGCCAGCAGTTTACGAGAGAACACTGAAGCTTTCTTT.

V and J are TRBV5-1 and TRBJ2-5, with a weak D call TRBD1 (5 bases). CDR3 size: 15 residues. Germline CDR1 and CDR2: SGHRS and YFSETQ. The V end lost 0 bases, the J end lost 5 bases, and 14 bases lay between the germline ends. CDR3 coding DNA: TGCGCCAGCAGCTTGGAGGGGCAGTTTAAGGAGACCCAGTACTTC. Translated, it gives CASSLEGQFKETQYF.

V is TRBV7-2 and J is TRBJ2-1; D perhaps matches TRBD1 (6 bases). This CDR3 has 13 residues. V was pared by 3 bases and J by 5 bases, with 8 bases between. Germline V gene lookup returns CDR1 SGHTA and CDR2 FQGNSA. Here the CDR3 DNA reads TGTGCCAGCAGCTTTACAGGGAACAATGAGCAGTTCTTC. Its translation is CASSFTGNNEQFF.

V gene TRBV11-3 combines with J gene TRBJ2-7; D is perhaps TRBD1 (6 bases). Trimming removed 6 bases from V and 1 base from J, with 13 bases in between. Germline CDR1 is SGHNT and CDR2 is YENEEA. The CDR3 has 14 amino acids. The CDR3 DNA is TGTGCCAGCAGTTCTAGCAGGGGTTCCTACGAGCAGTACTTC. The encoded protein is CASSSSRGSYEQYF.

In its sample, this clone was seen a few times. The J gene is TRBJ1-2, the V gene TRBV9; 7 bases are shared with TRBD1. This CDR3 contains 15 residues. In germline, CDR1 is SGDLS, CDR2 YYNGEE. With V trimmed by 0 bases and J by 6 bases, 8 bases remained unmatched. As DNA, the CDR3 is TGTGCCAGCAGCGTAGACGTCAGGGGGATGGATGGCTACACCTTC. Protein product: CASSVDVRGMDGYTF.

The V gene is TRBV2, the J gene TRBJ2-1; TRBD1 matches 9 bases. This CDR3 is built from 15 residues. CDR1 is SNHLY and CDR2 is FYNNEI in the germline V gene. Losses at the gene ends were 7 bases for V and 8 bases for J; bases not matched to a gene: 12. In DNA form, the CDR3 reads TGTGCCAGCACCAAGGGGGGACAGGGTTGGTATGAGCAGTTCTTC. This gives the protein CASTKGGQGWYEQFF.

CDR3 sequence reads: CASSLAPSANTEAFF. DNA for the CDR3: TGTGCCAGCAGCTTGGCTCCCTCCGCGAACACTGAAGCTTTCTTT. This chain uses TRBV7-9 with TRBJ1-1, with D hard to call. The germline CDR1 and CDR2 sequences are SEHNR and FQNEAQ (reference sequence). V lost 3 bases and J 1 base, leaving 12 bases between the germline ends. The length of the CDR3 is 15 residues.

CDR3 sequence: CASGLGQGTDTQYF. In DNA form, the CDR3 reads TGTGCTAGTGGTTTGGGACAGGGCACAGATACGCAGTATTTT. This rearrangement joins TRBV12-5 to TRBJ2-3, with a weak D call TRBD1 (6 bases). V was trimmed by 1 base and J by 1 base, leaving 6 bases between them. CDR1 is LGHNT and CDR2 is FRNRAP in the germline V gene. The CDR3 runs 14 residues.

The V and J genes are TRBV9 and TRBJ2-5; the D gene is possibly TRBD1 (7 bases). Germline-derived CDR1 and CDR2 are SGDLS and YYNGEE. CDR3 length: 17 residues. V lost 1 base to trimming and J lost 4 bases, with 20 bases between them. Here the CDR3 reads CASSVRPLGQGGETQYF. The CDR3 DNA is TGTGCCAGCAGCGTACGACCTCTCGGGCAGGGGGGAGAGACCCAGTACTTC.

This clone has ten or more counts. This chain connects TRBV19 to TRBJ1-1, with 7 bases fitting TRBD1. In germline, CDR1 is LNHDA, CDR2 SQIVND (reference sequence). With V trimmed by 7 bases and J by 1 base, 18 bases remained unmatched. The CDR3 totals 18 residues. The chain's CDR3 is CASTPQVGKGARNTEAFF. CDR3 bases: TGTGCCAGTACCCCCCAAGTAGGGAAGGGGGCGAGGAACACTGAAGCTTTCTTT.

The rearrangement links TRBV19 to TRBJ1-2; 7 bases fit TRBD1. CDR3 length equals 18 residues. Looked up from germline, CDR1 is LNHDA and CDR2 is SQIVND (reference sequence). J was trimmed by 4 bases and V by 6 bases; bases with no gene match: 20. The CDR3 DNA reads TGTGCCAGTAGCCCCAATACGGGACAGAAAAGACGGGGCTATGGCTACACCTTC. This gives the protein CASSPNTGQKRRGYGYTF.

The gene calls are TRBV10-3 and TRBJ1-4; D is unclear. Germline CDR1 is ENHRY and CDR2 is SYGVKD. V dropped 3 bases and J dropped 5 bases, with 19 bases sitting between them. CDR3 length: 17 amino acids. CDR3 coding DNA: TGTGCCATCAGTGAAGGAACGGCAGATTTGGTAAATGAAAAACTGTTTTTT. Protein sequence: CAISEGTADLVNEKLFF.

This clone was counted between two and nine times. The identical CDR3 is also encoded by other nucleotide sequences in the sample. V and J are TRBV29-1 and TRBJ2-3; D uncertain. The length of the CDR3 is 12 residues. The V and J ends lost 3 bases and 0 bases respectively, with 4 bases between them. The germline gives CDR1 SQVTM, CDR2 ANQGSEA. CDR3 bases: TGCAGCGTTGACCCTAGCACAGATACGCAGTATTTT. This encodes CSVDPSTDTQYF.

The J gene is TRBJ1-2, the V gene TRBV29-1, with 7 bases that match TRBD1. Germline CDR1 and CDR2: SQVTM and ANQGSEA. The CDR3 is made up of 12 amino acids. V lost 5 bases and J lost 4; bases outside the gene matches: 4. CDR3 sequence reads: CSVSSGGYGYTF. The CDR3 DNA sequence: TGCAGCGTTAGTTCAGGGGGCTATGGCTACACCTTC.

This chain joins TRBV10-2 and TRBJ2-7; D remains unclear. CDR1 is WSHSY, CDR2 SAAADI, per germline. V was cut by 6 bases and J by 0 bases, with 6 bases left in between. This CDR3 has 12 residues. CDR3 region: CASSPSSYEQYF. CDR3 in DNA: TGCGCCAGCAGCCCCAGCTCCTACGAGCAGTACTTC.